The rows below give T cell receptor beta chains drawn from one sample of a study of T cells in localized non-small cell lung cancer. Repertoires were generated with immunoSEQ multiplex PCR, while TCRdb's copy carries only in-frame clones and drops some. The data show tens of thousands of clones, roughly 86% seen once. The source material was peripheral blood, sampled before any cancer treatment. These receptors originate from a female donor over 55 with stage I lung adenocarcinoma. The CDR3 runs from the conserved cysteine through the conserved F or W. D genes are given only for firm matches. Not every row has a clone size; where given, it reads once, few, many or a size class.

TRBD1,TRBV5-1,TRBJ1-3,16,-,TGCGCCAGCAGCATCGGACAGGCTAGCTCTGGAAACACCATATATTTT,CASSIGQASSGNTIYF
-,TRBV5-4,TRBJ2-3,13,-,TGTGCCAGCAGCCCCCCAACCTCGGATACGCAGTATTTT,CASSPPTSDTQYF
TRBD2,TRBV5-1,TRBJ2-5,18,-,TGCGCCAGCAGCTTGGGATTGGTAGCGGGAGCCCCCGGGGAGACCCAGTACTTC,CASSLGLVAGAPGETQYF
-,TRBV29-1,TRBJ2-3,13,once,TGCAGCGTTGACAGGGGAAACTCCGATACGCAGTATTTT,CSVDRGNSDTQYF
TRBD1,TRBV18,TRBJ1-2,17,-,TGTGCCAGCTCACCACCGGGACAGAAACGTGGGAGCTATGGCTACACCTTC,CASSPPGQKRGSYGYTF
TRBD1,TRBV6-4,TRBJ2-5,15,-,TGTGCCAGCAGGAGACAGGGTTTAAGCCAAGAGACCCAGTACTTC,CASRRQGLSQETQYF
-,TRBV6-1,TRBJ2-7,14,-,TGTGCCAGCAGTGAATGGAGGGGTGGCTACGAGCAGTACTTC,CASSEWRGGYEQYF
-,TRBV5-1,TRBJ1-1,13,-,TGCGCCAGCAGCGTCCAGGGGAATACTGAAGCTTTCTTT,CASSVQGNTEAFF
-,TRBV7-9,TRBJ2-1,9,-,TGTGCCGGAGGGAATGAGCAGTTCTTC,CAGGNEQFF
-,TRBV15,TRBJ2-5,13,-,TGTGCCACCAGCAGAGGAGGGCGAGAGACCCAGTACTTC,CATSRGGRETQYF
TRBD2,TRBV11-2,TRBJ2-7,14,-,TGTGCCAGCAGCATTACTAGCGGGGGGTACGAGCAGTACTTC,CASSITSGGYEQYF
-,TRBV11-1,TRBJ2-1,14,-,TGTGCCAGCAGCTTAGTTGGTAGCCGTAGTGAGCAGTTCTTC,CASSLVGSRSEQFF
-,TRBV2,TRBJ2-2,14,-,TGTACCAGCAGTGCCCTAGCGTCGGCCGGGGAGCTGTTTTTT,CTSSALASAGELFF
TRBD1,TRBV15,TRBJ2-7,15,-,TGTGCCACCAGCAGAGTGGCGACAGGGAACTACGAGCAGTACTTC,CATSRVATGNYEQYF
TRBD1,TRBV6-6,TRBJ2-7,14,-,TGTGCCAGCAGTCCACAGGGGGCAGGTTACGAGCAGTACTTC,CASSPQGAGYEQYF
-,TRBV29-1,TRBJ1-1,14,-,TGCAGCGTCGAGAGGGATTTGGGGAACACTGAAGCTTTCTTT,CSVERDLGNTEAFF
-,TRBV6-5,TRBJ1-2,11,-,TGTGCCAGCACGTATAACTATGGCTACACCTTC,CASTYNYGYTF
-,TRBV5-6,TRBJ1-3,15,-,TGTGCCAGCAGCTTTCGGACAGTCACGGGAAACACCATATATTTT,CASSFRTVTGNTIYF
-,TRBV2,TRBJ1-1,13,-,TGTGCCCTCGGGGGCAGATTGAACACTGAAGCTTTCTTT,CALGGRLNTEAFF
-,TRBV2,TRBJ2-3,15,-,TGTGCCAGCAGTGATTGGCGCTCTAGCACAGATACGCAGTATTTT,CASSDWRSSTDTQYF
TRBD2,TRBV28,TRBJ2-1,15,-,TGTGCCAGCAGTCCCCCACTAGCGGGGAGCAATGAGCAGTTCTTC,CASSPPLAGSNEQFF
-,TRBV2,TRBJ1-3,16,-,TGTGCCAGCAGTGTCGAGTATGTCCTCTCTGGAAACACCATATATTTT,CASSVEYVLSGNTIYF
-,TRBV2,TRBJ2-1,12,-,TGTGCCAGCAGGGAATACAACAATGAGCAGTTCTTC,CASREYNNEQFF
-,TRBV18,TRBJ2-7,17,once,TGTGCCAGCTCACCATCTATTATCAGGGGGGCCAACTACGAGCAGTACTTC,CASSPSIIRGANYEQYF
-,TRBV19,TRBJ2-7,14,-,TGTGCCAGTAGTATATACCCAGAACCCTACGAGCAGTACTTC,CASSIYPEPYEQYF
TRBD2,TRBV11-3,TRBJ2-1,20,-,TGTGCCAGCAGCCCAGTGGCCGGACTAGCGGGAGCTTCTTCCTACAATGAGCAGTTCTTC,CASSPVAGLAGASSYNEQFF
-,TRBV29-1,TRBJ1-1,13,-,TGCAGCGTTAATCAGGGCCCGAACACTGAAGCTTTCTTT,CSVNQGPNTEAFF
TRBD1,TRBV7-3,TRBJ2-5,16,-,TGTGCCAGCAGCTTTAGCGGGACAGGGGTTCCGGAGACCCAGTACTTC,CASSFSGTGVPETQYF
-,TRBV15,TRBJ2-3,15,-,TGTGCCACCAGCAGAGGAGTGACATCCACAGATACGCAGTATTTT,CATSRGVTSTDTQYF
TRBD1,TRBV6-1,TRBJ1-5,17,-,TGTGCCAGCAGTGAATCCATACAGGGGTGGGACAATCAGCCCCAGCATTTT,CASSESIQGWDNQPQHF
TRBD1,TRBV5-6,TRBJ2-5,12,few,TGTGCCAGCGCCTACAGGGGAGAGACCCAGTACTTC,CASAYRGETQYF
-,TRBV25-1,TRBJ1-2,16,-,TGTGCCAGCAGTGAATCCATGGGATCAGGGGAATATGGCTACACCTTC,CASSESMGSGEYGYTF
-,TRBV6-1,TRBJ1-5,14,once,TGTGCCAGCAGTGACCAAGCTATCTTTCAGCCCCAGCATTTT,CASSDQAIFQPQHF
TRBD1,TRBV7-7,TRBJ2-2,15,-,TGTGCTAGCAGCGCCGGGACAGGGCATGACGGGGAGCTGTTTTTT,CASSAGTGHDGELFF
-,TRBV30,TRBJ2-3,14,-,TGTGCCTGGAGTCGGGAGACGAGCACAGATACGCAGTATTTT,CAWSRETSTDTQYF
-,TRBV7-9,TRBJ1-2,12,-,TGTGCCAGCAGCTTAGTATTGAGTGGCTACACCTTC,CASSLVLSGYTF
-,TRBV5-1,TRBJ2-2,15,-,TGCGCCAGCAGCCCCAATCCTTGGACGACCGGGGAGCTGTTTTTT,CASSPNPWTTGELFF
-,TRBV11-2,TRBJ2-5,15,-,TGTGCCAGCAGCTCAGGAGGGACAAGGGGGGAGACCCAGTACTTC,CASSSGGTRGETQYF
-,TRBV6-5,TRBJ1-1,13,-,TGTGCCAGCAGTTACGTGGACGCCCGACGGACTTTCTTT,CASSYVDARRTFF
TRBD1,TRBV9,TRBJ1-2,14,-,TGTGCCAGCTCCCCCCAGGGGGCGGTGAATGGCTACACCTTC,CASSPQGAVNGYTF
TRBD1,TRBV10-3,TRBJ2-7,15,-,TGTGCCATCAGTGAGTCTGACAGGGGGCTGGGGGAGCAGTACTTC,CAISESDRGLGEQYF
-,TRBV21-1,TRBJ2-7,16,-,TGTGCCAGCAGCAAAACGGGGACTAGAGGGGGGTACGAGCAGTACTTC,CASSKTGTRGGYEQYF
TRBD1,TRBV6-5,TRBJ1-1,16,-,TGTGCCAGCAGTTACTTACAGGGGGCTTTAAACACTGAAGCTTTCTTT,CASSYLQGALNTEAFF
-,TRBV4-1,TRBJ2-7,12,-,TGCGCCAGCAGCCGACTAGGAGGGGAGCAGTACTTC,CASSRLGGEQYF
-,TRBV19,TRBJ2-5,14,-,TGTGCCAGTAGTGTTGGCCGCTTCCAAGAGACCCAGTACTTC,CASSVGRFQETQYF
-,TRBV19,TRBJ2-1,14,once,TGTGCCAGTAGTAGACCCCTAGTGTCAGATGAGCAGTTCTTC,CASSRPLVSDEQFF